The following is a T cell receptor (beta chain) sequence with its context. Individual cDNA molecules in this library carried unique molecular identifiers. From the RACE reads, TCRdb called clonotypes with MiXCR, one entry per CDR3 protein. The table includes under 60,000 distinct CDR3 sequences, 8.5% to 10% detected once. V was cut by 2 bases and J by 4 bases, with 8 bases left in between. The CDR3 is 13 residues long. Germline CDR1 reads SNHLY; CDR2 reads FYNNEI. The time point was: pre-sensitization, week 0. Documented treatment: therapeutic diphenylcyclopropenone sensitization with weekly scalp DPC. Total RNA was extracted from unfractionated whole blood. Alopecia patients between 18 and 70 years old and suitable for DPC were used as donors. The data stem from a study of human T cells and chemical hapten exposure. Study-wide context: Weekly administration of diphenylcyclopropenone to the scalp of patients continued throughout the roughly 22-week study.

This chain links TRBV2 with TRBJ2-5, with D uncertain. The sequence was obtained from a woman in her thirties with alopecia areata. Some clones in this sample may be carry-over from other donors' samples. Sequenced here: whole blood, sampled in connection with sensitization to the hapten diphenylcyclopropenone (DPC). The DNA for the CDR3 is TGTGCCAGCAGTGAACGACGTCGAGAGACCCAGTACTTC. Amino acids: CASSERRRETQYF. Based on the CDR3 plus reference TRBV2 and TRBJ2-5, the full variable domain is EPEVTQTPSHQVTQMGQEVILRCVPISNHLYFYWYRQILGQKVEFLVSFYNNEISEKSEIFDDQFSVERPDGSNFTLKIRSTKLEDSAMYFCASSERRRETQYFGPGTRLLVL.